This T cell receptor (beta chain) was documented in a study of blood T cell repertoires in COVID-19 (TCRdb year 2020). Background on the whole study: Samples from collaborators originated in the United States, Italy and Spain and spanned both the acute and convalescent phases of COVID-19. Deeply sampled blood TCRbeta repertoires from subjects exposed to, actively infected with, or recovered from COVID-19 were included in the dataset. Samples came from the ongoing ImmuneRACE study (first 160 participants) plus 1,254 subjects from 6 global collaborators. The repertoires were released in a freely available public database meant as a resource for research on the immune response to SARS-CoV-2. Where available, HLA class I and class II types were taken from metadata supplied by the sample provider and were not determined by assay-based typing. The material from the prospective study consisted of cDNA or gDNA derived from T cells, B-cell-depleted T cells, or PBMCs. Sample metadata almost always included a de-identified subject ID, COVID-19 status, age in years and sex. Overall study results and their limits: The quantity of clinical and demographic metadata differed by source and by participant and was supplied without curation.

Including the terminal cysteine and phenylalanine, the CDR3 comprises 11 residues. Of all the DNA, just the CDR3 is kept, 33 bases in frame from base 1. CDR1 and CDR2 (DFQATT, SNEGSKA) derive from the germline V gene (reference sequence). V sheds 6 bases and J sheds 1 base, leaving 6 bases between their ends. Each collaborating institution followed its own protocols to collect whole blood in K2EDTA tubes. For TCRbeta analysis, collaborators shipped samples as frozen whole blood, isolated PBMCs, or DNA extracted from either of those sample types. The immunoSEQ Assay, a bias-controlled multiplex PCR, was used to amplify TCRbeta CDR3 regions from genomic DNA. On the study's bioinformatics: The number of nucleated cells in each sample was estimated by amplification of reference gene primers within the assay. To quantify the absolute abundance of each unique TCRbeta CDR3 rearrangement, sequence reads were collapsed and filtered. For each sample, productive Simpson clonality was calculated as the square root of Simpson's diversity index over productive rearrangements. Imported from immuneACCESS, the table was reduced by TCRdb to in-frame sequences with V and J called. These copies leave out some clones; in studies compared against another copy, an unresolved V gene accounts for under half, and the cause of the remainder is not known. V and J calls plus clone size are reproduced from that table; the DNA served to infer D and trimming. This sample holds about 170,000 clones; about four fifths were observed only once. The ten most abundant clones make up about 10% of the sample.

With respect to this clone: The specificity of this receptor is unknown. No clone much larger than this one lies a single base away; base qualities are absent. In the same sample, other DNA sequences code for this CDR3.

The receptor was isolated from a woman aged 80 or over with active or convalescent COVID-19. The rearranged segments are TRBV20-1 and TRBJ1-2; D gene: possibly TRBD1, on 6 matching bases. Material for sequencing was peripheral blood. The CDR3 sequence is CSADSNYGYTF. The DNA sequence is given as TGCAGTGCGGACAGTAACTATGGCTACACCTTC.